This T cell receptor (beta chain) was captured in a study of PD-1 blockade in classical Hodgkin lymphoma. The ends were cut back, 5 bases at V and 11 bases at J, with 11 bases in the middle. Germline CDR1 reads SGHTS; CDR2 reads YDEGEE. There are 11 residues in the CDR3. Broader study findings: Prior to therapy, complete responders displayed diversity much like that of newly diagnosed patients. By C4D1 there was a significant rise in CD4+ TCR diversity but not in CD8+ TCR diversity. What drove the repertoire differences, possibly disease activity or prior therapy, has not been defined. Reports indicated that newly diagnosed patients had lower baseline TCR diversity than healthy donors did.

Each of the patients experienced relapse following autologous stem cell transplantation, and their brentuximab vedotin exposure differed. In regard to this clone: Its target is unknown.

Profiled with immunoSEQ multiplex PCR; TCRdb holds only in-frame clones, not every one. The data contain 50,000 or so clones, around 93% of them singletons. The sequence was collected from a human donor with classical Hodgkin lymphoma. The source material was peripheral blood mononuclear cells (PBMCs), sampled before the second cycle of nivolumab. The gene calls are TRBV5-8 and TRBJ1-3; D call uncertain. CDR3 nucleotide sequence: TGTGCCAGCAGACAGCCCGCAGCCATATATTTT. Amino acids: CASRQPAAIYF.